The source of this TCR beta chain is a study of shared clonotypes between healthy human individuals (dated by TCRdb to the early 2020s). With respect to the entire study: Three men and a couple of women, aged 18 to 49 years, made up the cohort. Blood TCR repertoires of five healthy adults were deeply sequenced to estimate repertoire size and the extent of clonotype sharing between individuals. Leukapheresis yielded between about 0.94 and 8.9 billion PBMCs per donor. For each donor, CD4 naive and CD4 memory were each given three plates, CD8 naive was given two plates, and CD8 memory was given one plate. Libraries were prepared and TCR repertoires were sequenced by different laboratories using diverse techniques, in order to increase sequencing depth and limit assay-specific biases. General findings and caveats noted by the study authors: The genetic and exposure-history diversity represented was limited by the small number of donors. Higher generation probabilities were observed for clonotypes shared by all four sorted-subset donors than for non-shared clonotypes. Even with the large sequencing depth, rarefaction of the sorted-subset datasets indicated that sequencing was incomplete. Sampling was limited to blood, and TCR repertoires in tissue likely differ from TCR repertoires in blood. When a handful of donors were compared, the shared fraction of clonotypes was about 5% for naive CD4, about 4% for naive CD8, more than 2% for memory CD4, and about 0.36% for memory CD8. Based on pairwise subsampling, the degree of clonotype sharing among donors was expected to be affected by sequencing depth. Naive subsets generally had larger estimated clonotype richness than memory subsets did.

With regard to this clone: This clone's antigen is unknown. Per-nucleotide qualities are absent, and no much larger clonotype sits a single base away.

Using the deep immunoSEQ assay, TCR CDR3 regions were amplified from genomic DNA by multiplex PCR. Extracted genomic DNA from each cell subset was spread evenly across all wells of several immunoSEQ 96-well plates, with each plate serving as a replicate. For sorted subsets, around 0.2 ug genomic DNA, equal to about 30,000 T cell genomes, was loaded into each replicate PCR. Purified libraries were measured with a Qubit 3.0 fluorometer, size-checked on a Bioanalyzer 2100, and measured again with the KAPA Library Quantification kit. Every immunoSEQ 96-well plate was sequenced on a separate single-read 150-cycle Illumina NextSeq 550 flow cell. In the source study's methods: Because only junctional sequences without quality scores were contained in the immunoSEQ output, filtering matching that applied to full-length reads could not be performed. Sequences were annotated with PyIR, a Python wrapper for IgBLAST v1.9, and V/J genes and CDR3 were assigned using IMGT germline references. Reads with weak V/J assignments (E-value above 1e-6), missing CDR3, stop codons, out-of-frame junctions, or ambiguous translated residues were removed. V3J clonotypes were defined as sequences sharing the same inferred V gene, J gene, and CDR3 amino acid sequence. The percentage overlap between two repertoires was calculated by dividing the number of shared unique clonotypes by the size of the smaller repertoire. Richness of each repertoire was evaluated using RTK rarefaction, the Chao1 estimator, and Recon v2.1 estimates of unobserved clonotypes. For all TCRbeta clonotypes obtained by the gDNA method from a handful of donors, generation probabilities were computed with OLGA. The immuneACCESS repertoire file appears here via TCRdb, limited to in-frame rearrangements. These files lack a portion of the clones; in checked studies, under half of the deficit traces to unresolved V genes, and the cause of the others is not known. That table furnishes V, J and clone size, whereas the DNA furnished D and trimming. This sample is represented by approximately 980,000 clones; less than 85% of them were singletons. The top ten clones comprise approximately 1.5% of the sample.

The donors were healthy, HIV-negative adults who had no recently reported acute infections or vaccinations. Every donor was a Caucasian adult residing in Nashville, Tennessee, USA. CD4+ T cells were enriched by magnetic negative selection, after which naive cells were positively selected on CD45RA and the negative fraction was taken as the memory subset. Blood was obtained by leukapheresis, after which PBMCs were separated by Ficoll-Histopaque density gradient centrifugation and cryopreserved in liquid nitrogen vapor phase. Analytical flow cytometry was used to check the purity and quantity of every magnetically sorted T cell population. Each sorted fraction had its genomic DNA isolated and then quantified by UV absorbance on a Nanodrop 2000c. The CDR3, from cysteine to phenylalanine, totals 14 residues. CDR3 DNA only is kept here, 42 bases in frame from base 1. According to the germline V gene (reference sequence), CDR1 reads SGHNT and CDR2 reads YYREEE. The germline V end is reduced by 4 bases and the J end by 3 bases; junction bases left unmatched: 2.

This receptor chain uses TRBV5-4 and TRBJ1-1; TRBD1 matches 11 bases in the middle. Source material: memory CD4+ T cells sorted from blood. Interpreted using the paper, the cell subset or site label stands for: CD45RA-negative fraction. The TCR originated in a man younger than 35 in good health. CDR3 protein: CASSLDRGHTEAFF. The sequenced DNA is TGTGCCAGCAGCCTGGACAGGGGGCACACTGAAGCTTTCTTT. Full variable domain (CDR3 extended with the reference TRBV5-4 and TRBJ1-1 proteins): ETGVTQSPTHLIKTRGQQVTLRCSSQSGHNTVSWYQQALGQGPQFIFQYYREEENGRGNFPPRFSGLQFPNYSSELNVNALELDDSALYLCASSLDRGHTEAFFGQGTRLTVV.